These 26 T cell receptor beta chains were all obtained from the same sample, sequenced in a study of early T cells in non-severe SARS-CoV-2 infection. TCRdb independently ran MiXCR on the 5' RACE reads; one entry per CDR3 protein. The sample lists roughly 31,000 distinct CDR3 sequences, less than 10% occurring once. Input material: whole blood. The receptors were sampled from an adult who was a healthcare worker with PCR-confirmed SARS-CoV-2 infection or an uninfected control (not recorded which).

This clonotype was counted a few times. V is TRBV12-5 and J is TRBJ2-5, with D possibly being TRBD2 (7 bases). V lost 0 bases to trimming and J lost 5 bases, with 13 bases between them. CDR3 length: 15 amino acids. Per the germline V gene, CDR1 is LGHNT and CDR2 is FRNRAP. CDR3: CASGLVRGGRETQYF. CDR3 nucleotide sequence: TGTGCTAGTGGTTTGGTAAGGGGGGGTCGGGAGACCCAGTACTTC.

By frequency in the sample, this clonotype is medium-sized. V gene TRBV19 combines with J gene TRBJ2-5; TRBD1 matches 9 bases. Germline CDR1 LNHDA, CDR2 SQIVND (reference sequence). CDR3 length equals 13 residues. Trimming at V came to 5 bases and at J to 5 bases, leaving 3 bases not matched to a gene. This CDR3 reads CASSLTGGETQYF. The CDR3 DNA follows: TGTGCCAGTAGTTTGACAGGGGGTGAGACCCAGTACTTC.

V gene TRBV6-2 or TRBV6-3 combines with J gene TRBJ2-7, with 9 positions matching TRBD2. Germline V gene sequence: CDR1 MNHEY, CDR2 SVGEGT. There are 15 residues in the CDR3. Trimming took 2 bases from V and 2 from J; bases not matched to a gene: 4. The CDR3 loop reads CASSYTLAGAYEQYF. DNA for the CDR3: TGTGCCAGCAGTTACACGTTAGCGGGGGCCTACGAGCAGTACTTC.

This clonotype was counted many times. V gene TRBV5-1 combines with J gene TRBJ1-2; possibly TRBD1 for D (5 bases). V dropped 5 bases and J dropped 4 bases, with 9 bases sitting between them. Per germline, CDR1 SGHRS and CDR2 YFSETQ. The CDR3 has 12 amino acids. Written as DNA, the CDR3 is TGCGCCAGCAGTCCGGACACCTATGGCTACACCTTC. Translated: CASSPDTYGYTF.

This clonotype was recorded a few times. The rearrangement joins TRBV12-3 or TRBV12-4 to TRBJ2-4; 10 nucleotides agree with TRBD2. The CDR3 extends over 14 amino acids. The V gene end was trimmed by 8 bases and the J gene end by 8 bases; junction bases not matched to a gene: 9. This chain's CDR3 is CASGNSGGAHIQYF. As DNA, the CDR3 is TGTGCCAGCGGAAACAGCGGGGGGGCGCACATTCAGTACTTC.

This clonotype was counted only a few times. V and J are TRBV12-3 or TRBV12-4 and TRBJ1-1; D is ambiguous. CDR3 size: 11 residues. V was cut by 7 bases and J by 7 bases, with 10 bases left in between. CDR3 coding DNA: TGTGCCAGCACTTTCATGTATGAAGCTTTCTTT. Its protein is CASTFMYEAFF.

This clonotype occurred many times. The V call is TRBV18, the J call TRBJ2-3; unclear D gene. Trimming shortened V by 2 bases and J by 0 bases, and 9 bases separated the two germline ends. Germline loops: CDR1 KGHSH, CDR2 LQKENI. The CDR3 has 15 residues. The CDR3 DNA reads as TGTGCCAGCTCACCAATGCAAGCTAGCACAGATACGCAGTATTTT. Translation: CASSPMQASTDTQYF.

This clonotype was counted many times. The chain couples TRBV5-1 to TRBJ2-3; D is ambiguous. The CDR3 spans 14 residues. Germline V gene data show CDR1 as SGHRS and CDR2 as YFSETQ. With 0 bases removed from V and 1 base from J, the gap between germline ends came to 6 bases. The CDR3 here is CASSLDQGTDTQYF. Here the CDR3 DNA reads TGCGCCAGCAGCTTGGACCAGGGCACAGATACGCAGTATTTT.

The sample holds many counts of this clonotype. The chain couples TRBV30 to TRBJ2-1, with D perhaps matching TRBD2 (8 bases). Germline V lookup: CDR1 GTSNPN, CDR2 SVGIG (reference sequence). CDR3 length equals 16 residues. V was cut by 3 bases and J by 9 bases, with 24 bases left in between. This CDR3 reads CAWRDPGTRGRGEQFF. The CDR3 DNA sequence: TGTGCCTGGAGGGACCCCGGGACTAGGGGGCGGGGTGAGCAGTTCTTC.

A word on this clonotype: A single base separates this from a much larger clone, so it may be a read error. CDR3 nucleotides: TGCGTAGGGATAGCGGGGGTCAATGAGCAGTTCTTC. It codes for CVGIAGVNEQFF. The chain couples TRBV20-1 to TRBJ2-1; 9 nucleotides line up with TRBD2. This CDR3 is 12 amino acids long. CDR1 and CDR2 (germline): DFQATT, SNEGSKA (reference sequence).

This clonotype showed up many times. This chain links TRBV7-8 with TRBJ2-3; no reliable D call. Germline V CDR1 and CDR2: SGHVS, FQNEAQ. Trimming shortened V by 0 bases and J by 0 bases, and 10 bases separated the two germline ends. The length of the CDR3 is 16 residues. For the CDR3, the DNA is TGTGCCAGCAGCTTAGCGCTGCAGGCTAGCACAGATACGCAGTATTTT. Translated: CASSLALQASTDTQYF.

This clonotype occurred many times. V is TRBV7-9 and J is TRBJ1-2; a weak D match, TRBD1 (5 bases). CDR3 length: 15 amino acids. Trimming stripped 2 bases from V and 4 bases from J, with 14 bases between. In germline, CDR1 is SEHNR, CDR2 FQNEAQ (reference sequence). The CDR3 loop reads CASSLPGYPIYGYTF. The CDR3 DNA follows: TGTGCCAGCAGCTTACCAGGGTACCCCATCTATGGCTACACCTTC.

The chain has TRBV28 and TRBJ1-2; no firm D call. The germline gives CDR1 MDHEN, CDR2 SYDVKM. Trimming pared 6 bases from V and 8 bases from J, leaving 16 bases between. The CDR3 covers 13 residues. CDR3 region: CASSYGVPTGYTF. As DNA, the CDR3 is TGTGCCAGCAGCTATGGGGTCCCCACCGGCTACACCTTC.

This clonotype has at least ten counts. This chain uses TRBV11-3 with TRBJ2-1; tentatively, D is TRBD2 (6 bases). This CDR3 has 14 amino acids. Germline V lookup: CDR1 SGHNT, CDR2 YENEEA. V shed 2 bases and J shed 8 bases, with 13 bases lying between them. CDR3 DNA sequence: TGTGCCAGCAGCTTATTTGGAGGGAACCATGAGCAGTTCTTC. As protein: CASSLFGGNHEQFF.

Within the sample, this clonotype is medium-sized. The chain is built from TRBV5-1 and TRBJ1-6, with 11 bases aligning to TRBD1. Trimming at V came to 2 bases and at J to 7 bases, leaving 8 bases not matched to a gene. This CDR3 is 17 amino acids long. Germline CDR1 SGHRS, CDR2 YFSETQ. CDR3 region: CASSFVARDRGNSPLHF. CDR3 nucleotides: TGCGCCAGCAGCTTTGTGGCCCGGGACAGGGGGAATTCACCCCTCCACTTT. Complete variable domain (other parts from reference TRBV5-1 and TRBJ1-6): KAGVTQTPRYLIKTRGQQVTLSCSPISGHRSVSWYQQTPGQGLQFLFEYFSETQRNKGNFPGRFSGRQFSNSRSEMNVSTLELGDSALYLCASSFVARDRGNSPLHFGNGTRLTVT.

This clonotype was counted many times. The CDR3 sequence: CASSLERNTEAFF. The CDR3 DNA reads as TGTGCCAGCAGCTTAGAAAGGAACACTGAAGCTTTCTTT. The rearrangement links TRBV11-2 to TRBJ1-1; D unresolved. Germline loops: CDR1 SGHAT, CDR2 FQNNGV. The CDR3 is 13 amino acids. With 0 bases removed from V and 1 base from J, the gap between germline ends came to 3 bases.

Regarding this clonotype: Given a much more abundant clone one base away, this may be a read error. The chain employs TRBV7-2 and TRBJ2-3; D may be TRBD2 (5 bases). Germline assignment: CDR1 SGHTA and CDR2 FQGNSA. CDR3 size: 15 residues. CDR3 residues: CASSLAAGLTDKQYF. For the CDR3, the DNA is TGTGCCAGCAGCTTAGCAGCCGGACTCACAGATAAGCAGTATTTT.

The chain combines TRBV29-1 with TRBJ1-4; D might be TRBD1 (5 bases). Trimming took 6 bases from V and 2 from J, leaving 13 bases between them. The CDR3 covers 14 residues. Germline V gives CDR1 SQVTM, CDR2 ANQGSEA. The CDR3 nucleotides are TGCAGCGTCGGGGACGGCGCCACTAATGAAAAACTGTTTTTT. It translates to CSVGDGATNEKLFF.

This clonotype was seen repeatedly, ten times or more. The chain uses TRBV20-1 and TRBJ2-7; D gene ambiguous. The germline gives CDR1 DFQATT, CDR2 SNEGSKA (reference sequence). Trimming stripped 6 bases from V and 2 bases from J, with 11 bases between. CDR3 length equals 12 residues. The CDR3 is CSAPADTYEQYF. Here the CDR3 DNA reads TGCAGTGCACCAGCCGACACCTACGAGCAGTACTTC.

This clonotype was counted only a few times. The chain carries TRBV5-1 and TRBJ2-1, with 10 positions matching TRBD2. V trimming: 8 bases; J trimming: 8 bases; junction bases outside the gene matches: 10. This CDR3 spans 14 amino acids. The germline V gene encodes CDR1 SGHRS and CDR2 YFSETQ. The CDR3 reads CASEWSGGADEQFF. The CDR3 nucleotides read TGCGCCAGTGAGTGGAGCGGGGGGGCCGATGAGCAGTTCTTC.

Comments on this clonotype: This may be a read error: a much more frequent sequence differs by one nucleotide. The missing conserved phenylalanine or tryptophan at the end of this CDR3 makes a read error likely. The chain links TRBV12-3 or TRBV12-4 to TRBJ1-2, with 7 bases matching TRBD1. The CDR3 length is 16 residues. The V gene end was trimmed by 3 bases and the J gene end by 2 bases; junction bases not matched to a gene: 9. CDR3 nucleotides: TGTGCCAGCAGTTTCTCTAGGGGACAGCAAAACTATGGCTACACCTAC. It is translated as CASSFSRGQQNYGYTY.

In its sample, this clonotype was seen many times. The chain carries TRBV19 and TRBJ1-5, with D hard to call. Trimming cost V 7 bases and J 4 bases, with 8 bases left between them. Germline V lookup: CDR1 LNHDA, CDR2 SQIVND (reference sequence). CDR3 length: 12 residues. The DNA of the CDR3 is TGTGCCAGTATGTTTAAGAATCAGCCCCAGCATTTT. Its translation: CASMFKNQPQHF.

The chain recombines TRBV12-3 or TRBV12-4 with TRBJ1-1; D may be TRBD1 (5 bases). The CDR3 consists of 14 residues. Trimming shortened V by 6 bases and J by 0 bases, and 11 bases separated the two germline ends. In DNA form, the CDR3 reads TGTGCCAGCAGAACGGGGCTCTTGAACACTGAAGCTTTCTTT. Its translation is CASRTGLLNTEAFF.

The CDR3 sequence is CATSDISRTGDNNEQFF. In DNA form, the CDR3 reads TGTGCCACCAGTGATATCTCCCGGACAGGGGATAACAATGAGCAGTTCTTC. This sequence joins TRBV24-1 and TRBJ2-1; 9 positions match TRBD1. CDR3 size: 17 residues. V lost 3 bases and J lost 5; bases outside the gene matches: 10. Germline V gene sequence: CDR1 KGHDR, CDR2 SFDVKD.

This clonotype counts as medium-sized. The chain links TRBV5-1 to TRBJ2-3, with 11 bases identical to TRBD1. Germline assignment: CDR1 SGHRS and CDR2 YFSETQ. J gave up 1 base and V 1 base, and 11 bases lay outside the gene matches. The CDR3 extends over 19 amino acids. CDR3 loop: CASSLTGTGGKGRTDTQYF. The CDR3 DNA reads TGCGCCAGCAGCTTGACCGGGACAGGGGGTAAGGGCCGCACAGATACGCAGTATTTT.

The CDR3 is CASSLERGTYNEQFF. The CDR3 DNA is TGTGCCAGCAGCTTAGAACGGGGGACCTACAATGAGCAGTTCTTC. This chain uses TRBV11-3 with TRBJ2-1; maybe TRBD2 (6 bases). From germline, CDR1 is SGHNT and CDR2 YENEEA. This CDR3 region has 15 residues. V lost 0 bases and J 2 bases, leaving 8 bases between the germline ends.